Here is one T cell receptor beta chain with its context. Its cognate antigen is unknown. This sample was taken from a study of cytomegalovirus exposure and HLA in healthy donors. This CDR3 is built from 15 residues. V dropped 10 bases and J dropped 2; count of bases not matched to a gene: 9. Germline CDR1 LNHDA, CDR2 SQIVND (reference sequence). This PCR relied on a set of 60 Vbeta primers and 13 Jbeta primers. The assay was immunoSEQ multiplex PCR, and TCRdb's table has in-frame clones only and misses some. The data hold some 150,000 clones, with approximately 80% observed a single time. Study-level findings and limits: A later analysis revealed that TCR association rates differed between HLA loci, peaking at DRB1 and bottoming out at HLA-C. According to a later analysis, donors in an Asian-associated ancestry cluster reportedly had fewer N-insertions than the roughly 720-donor mean. Prior analysis indicated that the majority of TCR beta V segments exhibited productivity approximately 90% or approximately 30% of the time. TCR beta V- and J-gene trimming, according to a later analysis, was linked to a missense DCLRE1C variant.

Specimen: PBMCs. The chain is built from TRBV19 and TRBJ2-1, with 9 bases aligning to TRBD2. This clonotype was sampled from a man aged 18 to 30 in good health and CMV-seropositive. The CDR3 coding sequence is TGTGCCACCTCGCCCCTAGCGGGGACCTACAATGAGCAGTTCTTC. Protein product: CATSPLAGTYNEQFF.